A selection of T cell receptor beta chains follows, all from one sample in a study of OX40 agonist ivuxolimab in advanced cancers. Using immunoSEQ multiplex PCR, the repertoire was profiled, and TCRdb retains in-frame clones only, with some absent. The table shows about 54,000 clones, with approximately 90% occurring only once. Sequenced material: CD4+ or CD8+ T cells sorted from blood, taken in a trial of the OX40 agonist ivuxolimab. Receptors were obtained from an adult with an advanced solid tumor such as melanoma, head and neck, liver or kidney cancer. CDR3s include the opening cysteine and the closing phenylalanine or tryptophan. D genes are given only for firm matches.

TRBV4-3	TRBJ2-7	TRBD1	CASSQEDRGLYEQYF
TRBV9	TRBJ2-7	.	CASSAPGSREQYF
TRBV21-1	TRBJ1-5	.	CASKDPNQPQHF
TRBV29-1	TRBJ1-2	.	CSVGREAGYTF
TRBV4-2	TRBJ2-3	.	CASSQDPSLARTDTQYF
TRBV7-9	TRBJ1-1	.	CASSLDPEKEAFF
TRBV4-1	TRBJ2-7	.	CASSQELGRAMEQYF
TRBV28	TRBJ2-1	TRBD1	CASSSPDRGRLNEQFF
TRBV29-1	TRBJ2-7	.	CSVEQTGQFDYEQYF
TRBV9	TRBJ2-7	.	CASSVGGNSYEQYF
TRBV6-5	TRBJ2-5	.	CASSAQETQYF
TRBV13	TRBJ2-1	TRBD2	CASTSRVAGRYNEQFF
TRBV5-6	TRBJ2-5	TRBD1	CASSYGQGQTQYF
TRBV28	TRBJ1-5	TRBD1	CASSGDSSNQPQHF
TRBV25-1	TRBJ2-2	.	CASSELETGELFF
TRBV19	TRBJ2-1	.	CASSILPLASSYNEQFF
TRBV19	TRBJ1-1	.	CASSTQGMNTEAFF
TRBV6-6	TRBJ2-7	.	CASSYPGPGYEQYF
TRBV4-3	TRBJ1-1	.	CASSHRPGQTEAFF
TRBV7-3	TRBJ1-1	.	CASSSSVEGEAFF
TRBV7-9	TRBJ2-2	.	CASSRVNTGELFF
TRBV7-6	TRBJ1-6	.	CASSPHSYNSPLHF